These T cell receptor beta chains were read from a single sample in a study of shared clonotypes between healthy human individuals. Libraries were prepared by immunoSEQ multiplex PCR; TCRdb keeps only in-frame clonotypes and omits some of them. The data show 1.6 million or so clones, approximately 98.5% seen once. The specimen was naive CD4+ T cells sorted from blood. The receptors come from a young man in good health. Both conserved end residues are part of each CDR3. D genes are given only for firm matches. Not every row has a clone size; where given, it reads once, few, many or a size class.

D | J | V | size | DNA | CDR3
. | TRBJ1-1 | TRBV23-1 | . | TGCGCCAGCAGTCACCGGGTAGCTTTCTTT | CASSHRVAFF
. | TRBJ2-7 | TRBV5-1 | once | TGCGCCAGCAGCGACTCCCCGGGACTCACCTACGAGCAGTACTTC | CASSDSPGLTYEQYF
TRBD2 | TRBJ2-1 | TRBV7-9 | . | TGTGCCAGCAGCTTAGAGACGGGACTAGCGGTTGAGCAGTTCTTC | CASSLETGLAVEQFF
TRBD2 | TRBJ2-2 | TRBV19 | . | TGTGCCAGTAGTTGGCTAGCGGGAGGAAGCACCGGGGAGCTGTTTTTT | CASSWLAGGSTGELFF
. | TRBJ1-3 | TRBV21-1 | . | TGTGCCATCAACGGGGGCGGTGGAAACACCATATATTTT | CAINGGGGNTIYF
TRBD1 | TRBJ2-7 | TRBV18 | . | TGTGCCAGCTTAGGGGGAGGACAGGGACCCTACGAGCAGTACTTC | CASLGGGQGPYEQYF
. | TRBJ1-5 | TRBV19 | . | TGTGCCAGTACTCAGTCGAGGGAAAGCAATCAGCCCCAGCATTTT | CASTQSRESNQPQHF
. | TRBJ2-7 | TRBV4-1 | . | TGCGCCAGCAGCAAGCCTGGGGTCTACGAGCAGTACTTC | CASSKPGVYEQYF
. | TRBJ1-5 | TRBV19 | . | TGTGCCAGCCGACAGCCATATAGCAATCAGCCCCAGCATTTT | CASRQPYSNQPQHF
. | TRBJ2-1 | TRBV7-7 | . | TGTGCCAGCAGCTTGGGAATCGGGAATGAGCAGTTCTTC | CASSLGIGNEQFF
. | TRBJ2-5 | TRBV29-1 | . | TGCAGCGCCGATACCGGGGCTGGGGAGACCCAGTACTTC | CSADTGAGETQYF
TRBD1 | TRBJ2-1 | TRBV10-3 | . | TGTGCCACCACCGACAGGGTGACCTACAATGAGCAGTTCTTC | CATTDRVTYNEQFF
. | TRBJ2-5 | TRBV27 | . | TGTGCCAGCAGTTTATCAGGTGGATTAATGGGACAACGACAAGAGACCCAGTACTTC | CASSLSGGLMGQRQETQYF
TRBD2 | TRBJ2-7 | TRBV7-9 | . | TGTGCCAGCAGCCCCCGGGGGGCTAGCGGGCCCTACGAGCAGTACTTC | CASSPRGASGPYEQYF
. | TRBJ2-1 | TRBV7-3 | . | TGTGCCAGCAGCTTAACGGGGGACATATACAATGAGCAGTTCTTC | CASSLTGDIYNEQFF
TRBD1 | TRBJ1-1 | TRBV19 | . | TGTGCCAGTAGCATAGACAGGGGCACTGAAGCTTTCTTT | CASSIDRGTEAFF
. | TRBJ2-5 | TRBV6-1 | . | TGTGCCAGCAGTGCCCGGCGAAATCCTGCCCCAGGGGTAGGAGAGACCCAGTACTTC | CASSARRNPAPGVGETQYF
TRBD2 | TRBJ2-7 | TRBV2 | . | TGTGCCAGCGGACTAGAGGATTACGAGCAGTACTTC | CASGLEDYEQYF
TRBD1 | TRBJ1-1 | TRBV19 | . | TGTGCCAGTAGTATAGGGACAGGCCTTATGAACACTGAAGCTTTCTTT | CASSIGTGLMNTEAFF
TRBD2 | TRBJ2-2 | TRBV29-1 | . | TGCAGCGTTATGGGAGGGACCACCGGGGAGCTGTTTTTT | CSVMGGTTGELFF
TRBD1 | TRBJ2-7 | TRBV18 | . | TGTGCCAGCTCAAACGACAGGGGCCCCTACGAGCAGTACTTC | CASSNDRGPYEQYF
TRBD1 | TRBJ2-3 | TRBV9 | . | TGTGCCAGCAGCGCGGTAGGGGCAGGGGGCCCCGATACGCAGTATTTT | CASSAVGAGGPDTQYF
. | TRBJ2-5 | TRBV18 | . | TGTGCCAGCTCAACCACGGAGACCCAGTACTTC | CASSTTETQYF
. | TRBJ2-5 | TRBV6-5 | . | TGTGCCAGCAGCAGGGGCGGCGAGACCCAGTACTTC | CASSRGGETQYF
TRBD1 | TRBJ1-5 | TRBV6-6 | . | TGTGCCAGCAGTTACGTCCAGGGGGCATATCAGCCCCAGCATTTT | CASSYVQGAYQPQHF
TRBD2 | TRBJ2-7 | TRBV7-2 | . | TGTGCCAGCAGCTTATCTGGCGGGCGACTAGCGGTATACGAGCAGTACTTC | CASSLSGGRLAVYEQYF
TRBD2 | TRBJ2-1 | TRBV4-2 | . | TGTGCCAGCAGCCAAGAAGGTGTAGTAGCGGGAGGGTACAATGAGCAGTTCTTC | CASSQEGVVAGGYNEQFF
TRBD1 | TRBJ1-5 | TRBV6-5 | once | TGTGCCAGCAGATCCGGACAGGGTCGGAGCCAGCCCCAGCATTTT | CASRSGQGRSQPQHF
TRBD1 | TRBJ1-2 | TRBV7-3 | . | TGTGCCAGCAGCCCAGACAGGGTCGGGTATGGCTACACCTTC | CASSPDRVGYGYTF
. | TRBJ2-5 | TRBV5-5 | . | TGTGCCAGCAGCCCGGGACACCTGGAGACCCAGTACTTC | CASSPGHLETQYF
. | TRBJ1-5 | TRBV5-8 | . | TGTGCCAGCAGCCACTCTTTGGACAGTGGCGGGCCCCAGCATTTT | CASSHSLDSGGPQHF
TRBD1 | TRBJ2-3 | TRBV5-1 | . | TGCGCCAGCAGCCCCAGGGGGTCAGGAGATACGCAGTATTTT | CASSPRGSGDTQYF
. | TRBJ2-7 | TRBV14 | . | TGTGCCAGCAGCCCCTCCAGGCGGGGCGAGCAGTACTTC | CASSPSRRGEQYF
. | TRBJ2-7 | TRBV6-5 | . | TGTGCCAGCAGTCGCACAGGCCCCTACGAGCAGTACTTC | CASSRTGPYEQYF
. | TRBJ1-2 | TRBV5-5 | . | TGTGCCAGCAGCTTAGCTAACTATGGCTACACCTTC | CASSLANYGYTF
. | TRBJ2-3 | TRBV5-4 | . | TGTGCCAGCAGCCCCCCCACAGGGATCAGCACAGATACGCAGTATTTT | CASSPPTGISTDTQYF
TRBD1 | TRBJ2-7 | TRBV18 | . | TGTGCCAGCTCATTGTCTCAGGGGGCTGAGAACGAGCAGTACTTC | CASSLSQGAENEQYF
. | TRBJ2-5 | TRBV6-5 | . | TGTGCCAGCAGTCGACAGCGCCAAGAGACCCAGTACTTC | CASSRQRQETQYF
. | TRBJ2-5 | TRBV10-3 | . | TGTGCCATCAGTGAAGTGACCGACGGCGAGACCCAGTACTTC | CAISEVTDGETQYF
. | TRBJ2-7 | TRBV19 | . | TGTGCCAGTAGTATCGGGATAACAGGGCGGGAGCAGTACTTC | CASSIGITGREQYF
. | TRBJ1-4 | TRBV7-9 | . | TGTGCCAGCAGCTTAGGAGGGGGAGAAAGCCTCAATGAAAAACTGTTTTTT | CASSLGGGESLNEKLFF
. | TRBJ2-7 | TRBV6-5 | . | TGTGCCAGCACCACCCGGGCAGGGAGGTACGAGCAGTACTTC | CASTTRAGRYEQYF
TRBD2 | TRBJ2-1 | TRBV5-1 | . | TGCGCCAGCAGCTTGGCCTCCAGCGGGAGGGCCGGTAATGAGCAGTTCTTC | CASSLASSGRAGNEQFF
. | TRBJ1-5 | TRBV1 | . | TGCACCAGCAGCCGCAAGGGGGCGCGGAGCAATCAGCCCCAGCATTTT | CTSSRKGARSNQPQHF
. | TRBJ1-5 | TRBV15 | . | TGTGCCACCAGCAGAGTTGCGGGGATCTTCAATCAGCCCCAGCATTTT | CATSRVAGIFNQPQHF